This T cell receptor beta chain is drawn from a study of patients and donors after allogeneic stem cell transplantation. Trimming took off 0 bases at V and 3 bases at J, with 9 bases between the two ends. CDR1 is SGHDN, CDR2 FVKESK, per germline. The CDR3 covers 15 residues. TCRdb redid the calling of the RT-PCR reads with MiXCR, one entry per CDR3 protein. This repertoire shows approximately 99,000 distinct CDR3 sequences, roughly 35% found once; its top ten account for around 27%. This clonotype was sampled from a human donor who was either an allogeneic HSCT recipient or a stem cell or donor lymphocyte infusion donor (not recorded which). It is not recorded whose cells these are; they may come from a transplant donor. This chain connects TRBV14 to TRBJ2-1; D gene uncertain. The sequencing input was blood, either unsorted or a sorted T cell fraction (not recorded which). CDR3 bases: TGTGCCAGCAGCCAAGACGGTTGGGGCTACAATGAGCAGTTCTTC. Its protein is CASSQDGWGYNEQFF.